Presented here are 7 T cell receptor beta chains from one specimen sequenced in a study of cytomegalovirus exposure and HLA in healthy donors. Researchers ran the PCR with 60 Vbeta and 13 Jbeta primers. Clones were sequenced by immunoSEQ multiplex PCR, and TCRdb holds only the in-frame ones, with some missing. Altogether approximately 130,000 clones are present, approximately 72% being singletons, with the ten largest covering under 9.5%. The specimen was PBMCs. The receptors were gathered from a woman between 45 and 65 years old in good health and CMV-seropositive.

In this sample, this clone turned up many times. The J gene is TRBJ2-3, the V gene TRBV19, with 7 bases that match TRBD1. From germline, CDR1 is LNHDA and CDR2 SQIVND (reference sequence). The CDR3 consists of 14 residues. Trimming took 7 bases from V and 2 from J; bases not matched to a gene: 6. The CDR3 spells CASKATGLTDTQYF. The CDR3 DNA follows: TGTGCCAGTAAGGCGACAGGGCTCACAGATACGCAGTATTTT.

The rearrangement uses TRBV29-1 and TRBJ1-1, with unresolved D. The V gene's germline CDR1 is SQVTM and CDR2 ANQGSEA. This CDR3 has 13 residues. V gave up 1 base and J gave up 1 base, with 7 bases separating them. CDR3 region: CSVEGQKNTEAFF. In DNA form, the CDR3 reads TGCAGCGTTGAAGGGCAAAAGAACACTGAAGCTTTCTTT. The full variable domain, completed using reference TRBV29-1 and TRBJ1-1, is SAVISQKPSRDICQRGTSLTIQCQVDSQVTMMFWYRQQPGQSLTLIATANQGSEATYESGFVIDKFPISRPNLTFSTLTVSNMSPEDSSIYLCSVEGQKNTEAFFGQGTRLTVV.

The chain is built from TRBV15 and TRBJ2-3, with D possibly matching TRBD2 (7 bases). V was pared by 6 bases and J by 5 bases, with 15 bases between. Germline CDR1 LNHNV, CDR2 YYDKDF (reference sequence). CDR3 length equals 14 residues. The DNA of the CDR3 is TGTGCCACCAGACGTGGGGGGGCGGAAGATACGCAGTATTTT. It codes for CATRRGGAEDTQYF.

This sequence joins TRBV6-5 and TRBJ2-7, with 8 nucleotides matching TRBD1. There are 15 residues in the CDR3. Germline CDR1 reads MNHEY; CDR2 reads SVGAGI. J was trimmed by 2 bases and V by 6 bases; bases with no gene match: 9. The CDR3 region has the DNA TGTGCCAGCAGAGTAGGACAGGGCGGTACCTACGAGCAGTACTTC. Its protein product is CASRVGQGGTYEQYF.

V gene TRBV7-2 combines with J gene TRBJ1-1, with 7 bases aligning to TRBD1. CDR1 and CDR2 from the germline V gene are SGHTA and FQGNSA. The length of the CDR3 is 14 residues. V lost 2 bases, J lost 7 bases, and 7 bases stayed unmatched. The CDR3 protein is CASSLKGQAFEAFF. The DNA of the CDR3 is TGTGCCAGCAGCTTAAAAGGACAGGCTTTTGAAGCTTTCTTT.

This chain joins TRBV9 and TRBJ1-2; D uncertain. Germline lookup yields CDR1 SGDLS and CDR2 YYNGEE. This CDR3 spans 13 amino acids. The V end was cut by 4 bases, the J end by 7 bases, with 14 bases between. The CDR3 here is CASSPGGLGGYTF. The CDR3 region has the DNA TGTGCCAGCAGCCCGGGAGGGTTGGGTGGCTACACCTTC.

This clone is a singleton in its sample. V usage is TRBV5-1 and J usage is TRBJ2-2; 9 bases line up with TRBD1. The germline V gene has CDR1 SGHRS and CDR2 YFSETQ. The CDR3 covers 16 residues. V gave up 2 bases and J gave up 7 bases; unmatched junction bases: 9. CDR3 protein: CASSFGDRVNGGELFF. The CDR3 region has the DNA TGCGCCAGCAGCTTCGGGGACAGGGTTAATGGCGGGGAGCTGTTTTTT. Looking up the rest from reference TRBV5-1 and TRBJ2-2 gives the full variable domain: KAGVTQTPRYLIKTRGQQVTLSCSPISGHRSVSWYQQTPGQGLQFLFEYFSETQRNKGNFPGRFSGRQFSNSRSEMNVSTLELGDSALYLCASSFGDRVNGGELFFGEGSRLTVL.